This TCR beta chain came from a study of OX40 agonist ivuxolimab in advanced cancers. As for the study in general: Partial responses were observed in three patients, of whom one had hepatocellular carcinoma and two had cutaneous melanoma.

TCRdb keeps only in-frame clones here, not all; method: immunoSEQ multiplex PCR. The repertoire holds around 11,000 clones, with 70% to 80% as singletons. On cycle 4 day 1 and cycle 7 day 1, as well as at baseline, blood was sampled. Study-level results: On average, CD8+ T cells showed a greater number of expanded clones than CD4+. Near-lowest levels of clonal expansion characterized partial responders at 0.1-3.0 mg/kg.

In the case of this clone: Its antigen is not known.

CDR3 length equals 17 residues. The V and J ends lost 0 bases and 1 base respectively, with 12 bases between them. Germline-derived CDR1 and CDR2 are SGHDN and FVKESK. This chain connects TRBV14 to TRBJ2-2; D ambiguous. Sequenced material: CD4+ or CD8+ T cells sorted from blood, taken in a trial of the OX40 agonist ivuxolimab. This clonotype was sampled from an adult with an advanced solid tumor such as melanoma, head and neck, liver or kidney cancer. CDR3 nucleotide sequence: TGTGCCAGCAGCCAAGAAGTCGGGCAGGTGAACACCGGGGAGCTGTTTTTT. Its translation: CASSQEVGQVNTGELFF. Full variable domain (outside the CDR3, taken from reference TRBV14 and TRBJ2-2): EAGVTQFPSHSVIEKGQTVTLRCDPISGHDNLYWYRRVMGKEIKFLLHFVKESKQDESGMPNNRFLAERTGGTYSTLKVQPAELEDSGVYFCASSQEVGQVNTGELFFGEGSRLTVL.